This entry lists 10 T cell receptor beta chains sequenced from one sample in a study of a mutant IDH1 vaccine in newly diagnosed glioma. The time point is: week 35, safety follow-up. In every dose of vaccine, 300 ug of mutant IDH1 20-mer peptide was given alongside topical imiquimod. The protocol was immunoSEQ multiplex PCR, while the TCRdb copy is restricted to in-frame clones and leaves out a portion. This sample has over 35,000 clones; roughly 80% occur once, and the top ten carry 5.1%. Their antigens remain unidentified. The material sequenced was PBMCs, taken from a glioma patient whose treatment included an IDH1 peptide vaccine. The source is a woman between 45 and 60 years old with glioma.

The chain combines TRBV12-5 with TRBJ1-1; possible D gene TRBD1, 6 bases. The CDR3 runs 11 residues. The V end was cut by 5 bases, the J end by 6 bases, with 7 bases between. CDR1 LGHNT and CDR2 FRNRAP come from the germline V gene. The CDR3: CASGPGAEAFF. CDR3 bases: TGTGCTAGTGGTCCAGGGGCTGAAGCTTTCTTT.

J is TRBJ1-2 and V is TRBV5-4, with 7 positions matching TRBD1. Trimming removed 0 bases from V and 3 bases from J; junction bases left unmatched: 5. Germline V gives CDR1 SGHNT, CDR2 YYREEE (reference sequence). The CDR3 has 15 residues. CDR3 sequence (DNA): TGTGCCAGCAGCTTGGTGACAGGGTTCGACTATGGCTACACCTTC. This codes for CASSLVTGFDYGYTF.

The CDR3 nucleotides are TGTGCCAGCAGCTTGGCCGCCAGAATGAGCTCCTACGAGCAGTACTTC. Protein sequence: CASSLAARMSSYEQYF. V is TRBV5-5 and J is TRBJ2-7; D remains unclear. The V and J ends lost 0 bases and 0 bases respectively, with 13 bases between them. Germline lookup yields CDR1 SGHKS and CDR2 YYEKEE (reference sequence). The CDR3 sequence is 16 residues long.

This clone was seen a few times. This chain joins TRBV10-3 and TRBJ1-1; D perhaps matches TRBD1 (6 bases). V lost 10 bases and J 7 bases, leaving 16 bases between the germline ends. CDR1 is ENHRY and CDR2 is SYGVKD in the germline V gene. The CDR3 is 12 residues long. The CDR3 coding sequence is TGTGCCACCAACAGGGATTTGGGTGAAGCTTTCTTT. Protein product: CATNRDLGEAFF.

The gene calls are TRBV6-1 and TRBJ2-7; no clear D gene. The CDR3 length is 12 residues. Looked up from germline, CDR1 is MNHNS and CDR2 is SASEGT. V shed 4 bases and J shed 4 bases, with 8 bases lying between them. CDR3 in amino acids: CASSGGRYEQYF. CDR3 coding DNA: TGTGCCAGCAGTGGGGGTAGGTACGAGCAGTACTTC.

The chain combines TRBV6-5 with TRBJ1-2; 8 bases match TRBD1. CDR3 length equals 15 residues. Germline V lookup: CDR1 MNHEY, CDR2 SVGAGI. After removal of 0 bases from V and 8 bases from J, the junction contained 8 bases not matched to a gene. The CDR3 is CASSYSSRGLRGYTF. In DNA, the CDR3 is TGTGCCAGCAGTTACTCGAGCAGGGGGCTAAGGGGCTACACCTTC.

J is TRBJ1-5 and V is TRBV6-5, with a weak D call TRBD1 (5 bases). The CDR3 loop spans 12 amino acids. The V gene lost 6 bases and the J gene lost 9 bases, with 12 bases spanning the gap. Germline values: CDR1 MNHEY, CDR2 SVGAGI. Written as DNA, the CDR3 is TGTGCCAGCAGCCGGGGCTCTGGGCCCCAGCATTTT. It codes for CASSRGSGPQHF.

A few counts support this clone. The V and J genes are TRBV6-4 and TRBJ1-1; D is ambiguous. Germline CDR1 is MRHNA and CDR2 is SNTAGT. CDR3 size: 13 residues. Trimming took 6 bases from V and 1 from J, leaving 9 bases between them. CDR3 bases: TGTGCCAGCAGCCAGACGGCGAACACTGAAGCTTTCTTT. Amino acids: CASSQTANTEAFF.

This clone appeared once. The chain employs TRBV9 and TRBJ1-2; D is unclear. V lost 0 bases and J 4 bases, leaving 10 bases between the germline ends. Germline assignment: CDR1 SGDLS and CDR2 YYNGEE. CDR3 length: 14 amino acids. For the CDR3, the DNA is TGTGCCAGCAGCGTAGGGCAACAAATCTATGGCTACACCTTC. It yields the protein CASSVGQQIYGYTF.

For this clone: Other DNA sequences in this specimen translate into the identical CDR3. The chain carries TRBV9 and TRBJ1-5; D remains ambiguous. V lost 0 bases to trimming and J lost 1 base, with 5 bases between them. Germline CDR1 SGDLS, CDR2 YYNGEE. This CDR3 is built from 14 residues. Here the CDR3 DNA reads TGTGCCAGCAGCGTAGACGGCAGCAATCAGCCCCAGCATTTT. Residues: CASSVDGSNQPQHF.